Below, one TCR beta chain is given with its context. Repertoires were generated with immunoSEQ multiplex PCR, while TCRdb's copy carries only in-frame clones and drops some. The sample contains some 250,000 clones, almost 90% of which appear only once. The data are from a study of cytomegalovirus exposure and HLA in healthy donors. Sequencing was done on a sample of PBMCs. This clonotype was sampled from a woman in her late teens or twenties in good health and CMV-seronegative.

In nucleotides, the CDR3 is TGTGCCAGCAGTTCCCCTACCGACAGGGGACGTGCAGATACGCAGTATTTT. It yields the protein CASSSPTDRGRADTQYF. The chain uses TRBV28 and TRBJ2-3; 8 bases match TRBD1. With V trimmed by 4 bases and J by 4 bases, 13 bases remained unmatched. The CDR3 has 17 residues. Germline values: CDR1 MDHEN, CDR2 SYDVKM.